The T cell receptor (beta chain) under discussion was sequenced for a study of cytomegalovirus exposure and HLA in healthy donors. V was cut by 8 bases and J by 0 bases, with 8 bases left in between. The CDR3 is made up of 13 amino acids. CDR1 is SNHLY and CDR2 is FYNNEI in the germline V gene. Vbeta (60) and Jbeta (13) primers were used in the PCR. Clones were sequenced by immunoSEQ multiplex PCR, and TCRdb holds only the in-frame ones, with some missing. Among approximately 190,000 clones listed, 81% were seen once. The V gene is TRBV2, the J gene TRBJ1-5, with D hard to call. The sequenced sample was PBMCs. The TCR originated in a man aged 50-60 years in good health and CMV-seronegative. The CDR3 is CASRQDSNQPQHF. The DNA of the CDR3 is TGTGCCAGCCGGCAGGATAGCAATCAGCCCCAGCATTTT. The variable domain in full, with the rest retrieved from reference TRBV2 and TRBJ1-5, is EPEVTQTPSHQVTQMGQEVILRCVPISNHLYFYWYRQILGQKVEFLVSFYNNEISEKSEIFDDQFSVERPDGSNFTLKIRSTKLEDSAMYFCASRQDSNQPQHFGDGTRLSIL.